The 22 T cell receptor beta chains below were found in one sample sequenced in a study of siplizumab effects on memory and regulatory T cells. Repertoires were generated with immunoSEQ multiplex PCR, while TCRdb's copy carries only in-frame clones and drops some. The sample lists just over 60,000 clones; less than 80% were seen once. Sequencing used memory CD4+ T cells sorted from blood. These TCRs come from a human donor in good health.

This clone turned up a few times. The chain has TRBV6-7 and TRBJ1-1; D is ambiguous. TRBV6-7 has ORF status, its function being uncertain. The germline V and J ends were trimmed by 5 bases and 7 bases, with 8 bases remaining between them. There are 11 residues in the CDR3. CDR3: CASSVGGEAFF. CDR3 coding DNA: TGTGCCAGCAGTGTGGGAGGTGAAGCTTTCTTT.

This clone was seen more than once but under ten times. The chain recombines TRBV10-1 with TRBJ1-5; D gene uncertain. Germline CDR1 reads WNHNN; CDR2 reads SYGVQD (reference sequence). This CDR3 spans 12 amino acids. V lost 0 bases and J 7 bases, leaving 4 bases between the germline ends. The DNA for the CDR3 is TGCGCCAGCAGTGAGTCGTCCCAGCCCCAGCATTTT. Amino acids: CASSESSQPQHF.

The J gene is TRBJ1-2, the V gene TRBV27, with D perhaps TRBD1 (5 bases). This CDR3 contains 12 residues. Germline V gene data show CDR1 as MNHEY and CDR2 as SMNVEV (reference sequence). Trimming removed 5 bases at V and 7 bases at J, with 11 bases between. The DNA for the CDR3 is TGTGCCAGCAGTCAAAAGGGGCTTGGCTACACCTTC. The encoded protein is CASSQKGLGYTF.

The rearrangement links TRBV7-2 to TRBJ2-7; no clear D. The CDR3 covers 15 residues. V lost 2 bases and J 2 bases, leaving 13 bases between the germline ends. Germline loops: CDR1 SGHTA, CDR2 FQGNSA. The CDR3 spells CASSLKGGSTYEQYF. Here the CDR3 DNA reads TGTGCCAGCAGCTTAAAGGGCGGCTCAACCTACGAGCAGTACTTC.

This clone was recorded once. V is TRBV11-1 and J is TRBJ2-3; D unresolved. CDR3 length equals 15 residues. V gave up 2 bases and J gave up 3 bases, with 12 bases separating them. Germline-derived CDR1 and CDR2 are SGHAT and FQDESV (reference sequence). The CDR3 reads CASSLRMTLTDTQYF. The CDR3 nucleotides are TGTGCCAGCAGCTTAAGGATGACACTTACAGATACGCAGTATTTT.

The chain couples TRBV6-5 to TRBJ1-2; perhaps TRBD1 as D (5 bases). Germline assignment: CDR1 MNHEY and CDR2 SVGAGI. V was cut by 6 bases and J by 2 bases, with 13 bases left in between. The CDR3 covers 14 residues. Written as DNA, the CDR3 is TGTGCCAGCAGGGGGGTGACAGAAAACTATGGCTACACCTTC. It yields the protein CASRGVTENYGYTF.

V is TRBV7-9 and J is TRBJ2-5; 7 bases align to TRBD1. Germline CDR1 and CDR2: SEHNR and FQNEAQ (reference sequence). The CDR3 covers 12 residues. Losses at the gene ends were 8 bases for V and 1 base for J; bases not matched to a gene: 1. CDR3: CASRTGQETQYF. In nucleotides, the CDR3 is TGTGCCAGCCGGACAGGCCAAGAGACCCAGTACTTC.

This clone was recorded once. The chain combines TRBV18 with TRBJ1-2, with unresolved D. This CDR3 is built from 16 residues. The germline V and J ends were trimmed by 0 bases and 1 base, with 12 bases remaining between them. CDR1 KGHSH and CDR2 LQKENI come from the germline V gene. The CDR3, as DNA: TGTGCCAGCTCACCACCAGACGGAGGCTTTAACTATGGCTACACCTTC. Translating it yields CASSPPDGGFNYGYTF. The full variable domain, in which reference TRBV18 and TRBJ1-2 provide the parts outside the CDR3, is NAGVMQNPRHLVRRRGQEARLRCSPMKGHSHVYWYRQLPEEGLKFMVYLQKENIIDESGMPKERFSAEFPKEGPSILRIQQVVRGDSAAYFCASSPPDGGFNYGYTFGSGTRLTVV.

The chain joins TRBV9 to TRBJ1-1, with D possibly TRBD1 on 6 matching bases. V was clipped by 1 base and J by 0 bases, with 7 bases between them. Germline V CDR1 and CDR2: SGDLS, YYNGEE. The CDR3 runs to 14 residues. In nucleotides, the CDR3 is TGTGCCAGCAGCGTAAGGGGGATGAACACTGAAGCTTTCTTT. Protein product: CASSVRGMNTEAFF.

The chain combines TRBV19 with TRBJ1-3; D perhaps matches TRBD1 (6 bases). Germline assignment: CDR1 LNHDA and CDR2 SQIVND (reference sequence). This CDR3 is 15 amino acids long. Trimming removed 6 bases from V and 3 bases from J, with 15 bases in between. CDR3 DNA: TGTGCCAGTAGAGCCCCGGACAGAGGTGGAAACACCATATATTTT. The encoded protein is CASRAPDRGGNTIYF.

The chain has TRBV28 and TRBJ1-2; D gene unclear. Germline CDR1 is MDHEN and CDR2 is SYDVKM. This CDR3 has 14 residues. V was pared by 6 bases and J by 4 bases, with 15 bases between. The CDR3 sequence is CASSPPLGSYGYTF. The CDR3 DNA reads as TGTGCCAGCAGCCCACCATTGGGGAGCTATGGCTACACCTTC.

CDR3 in amino acids: CASSRAVSRNTGELFF. The CDR3, as DNA: TGTGCCAGCAGCCGAGCTGTATCCAGGAACACCGGGGAGCTGTTTTTT. This chain uses TRBV5-6 with TRBJ2-2; D is undetermined. The CDR3 consists of 16 residues. Looked up from germline, CDR1 is SGHDT and CDR2 is YYEEEE. V was cut by 4 bases and J by 1 base, with 14 bases left in between.

V usage is TRBV7-3 and J usage is TRBJ1-2; D call uncertain. Trimming removed 5 bases at V and 5 bases at J, with 18 bases between. The CDR3 extends over 15 amino acids. The germline gives CDR1 SGHTA, CDR2 FQGTGA. CDR3 residues: CASSPQAGSPYGYTF. The CDR3 DNA reads as TGTGCCAGCAGCCCTCAAGCGGGCAGCCCATATGGCTACACCTTC.

The chain employs TRBV2 and TRBJ1-5; D possibly corresponds to TRBD1 (5 bases). Germline V gives CDR1 SNHLY, CDR2 FYNNEI. The CDR3 consists of 19 residues. The V end lost 0 bases, the J end lost 7 bases, and 25 bases lay between the germline ends. The CDR3 sequence: CASSEASLLTGERRQPQHF. The CDR3 region has the DNA TGTGCCAGCAGTGAAGCCTCCCTCCTAACGGGGGAAAGGAGGCAGCCCCAGCATTTT. Complete variable domain (other parts from reference TRBV2 and TRBJ1-5): EPEVTQTPSHQVTQMGQEVILRCVPISNHLYFYWYRQILGQKVEFLVSFYNNEISEKSEIFDDQFSVERPDGSNFTLKIRSTKLEDSAMYFCASSEASLLTGERRQPQHFGDGTRLSIL.

The chain has TRBV18 and TRBJ2-3; no clear D. V lost 6 bases, J lost 8 bases, and 18 bases lay in between. Germline V lookup: CDR1 KGHSH, CDR2 LQKENI. This CDR3 contains 14 residues. This chain's CDR3 is CASSQATATRTQYF. The CDR3 DNA sequence: TGTGCCAGCTCCCAAGCAACCGCCACGCGTACGCAGTATTTT.

This clone was detected only a few times. The chain recombines TRBV2 with TRBJ2-3, with TRBD2 matching over 7 bases. The CDR3 runs 15 residues. V was pared by 8 bases and J by 1 base, with 9 bases of the junction left unmatched. Germline V gene sequence: CDR1 SNHLY, CDR2 FYNNEI. CDR3 in DNA: TGTGCCAGCGGGGGGACTACCTCCGGCACAGATACGCAGTATTTT. Its protein is CASGGTTSGTDTQYF.

The chain carries TRBV7-3 and TRBJ1-5; D is undetermined. The V gene lost 5 bases and the J gene lost 6 bases, with 14 bases spanning the gap. The CDR3 spans 14 residues. Germline assignment: CDR1 SGHTA and CDR2 FQGTGA. CDR3 DNA: TGTGCCAGCAGCGAAACGGGAGGGTCTCAGCCCCAGCATTTT. Protein product: CASSETGGSQPQHF.

V and J are TRBV5-1 and TRBJ2-1, with D perhaps being TRBD1 or TRBD2 (5 bases each). Per germline, CDR1 SGHRS and CDR2 YFSETQ. The V end lost 0 bases, the J end lost 4 bases, and 11 bases lay between the germline ends. This CDR3 contains 15 residues. CDR3 in amino acids: CASSLEGREYNEQFF. As DNA, the CDR3 is TGCGCCAGCAGCTTGGAGGGACGTGAGTACAATGAGCAGTTCTTC.

The J gene is TRBJ1-5, the V gene TRBV19, with 8 bases lining up with TRBD1. The ends lost 10 bases at V and 4 bases at J; junction bases unmatched: 9. Germline V gene lookup returns CDR1 LNHDA and CDR2 SQIVND (reference sequence). This CDR3 comprises 14 residues. The CDR3 DNA reads as TGTGCCACGGGACAGGAAGGGAGTAATCAGCCCCAGCATTTT. Translating it yields CATGQEGSNQPQHF.

CDR3 in amino acids: CASGSNSNIQYF. CDR3 coding DNA: TGTGCTAGTGGCTCCAATTCAAACATTCAGTACTTC. The chain is built from TRBV12-5 and TRBJ2-4, with D hard to call. CDR3 length equals 12 residues. Trimming shortened V by 6 bases and J by 6 bases, and 9 bases separated the two germline ends. Germline CDR1 LGHNT, CDR2 FRNRAP. Together with reference TRBV12-5 and TRBJ2-4, the CDR3 gives the full variable domain: DARVTQTPRHKVTEMGQEVTMRCQPILGHNTVFWYRQTMMQGLELLAYFRNRAPLDDSGMPKDRFSAEMPDATLATLKIQPSEPRDSAVYFCASGSNSNIQYFGAGTRLSVL.

The chain combines TRBV9 with TRBJ1-6; D not certain. Trimming cost V 4 bases and J 8 bases, with 13 bases left between them. From germline, CDR1 is SGDLS and CDR2 YYNGEE. CDR3 length equals 14 residues. Here the CDR3 DNA reads TGTGCCAGCAGCCCTCCAAACCTTTATTCACCCCTCCACTTT. Protein: CASSPPNLYSPLHF.

J is TRBJ1-2 and V is TRBV6-6; 7 positions agree with TRBD1. The germline CDR1 and CDR2 sequences are MNHNY and SVGAGI (reference sequence). The J segment lost 2 bases and the V segment lost 0 bases, leaving 0 bases of the junction unmatched. The CDR3 is 14 amino acids. For the CDR3, the DNA is TGTGCCAGCAGTTACTCGGGACAGAACTATGGCTACACCTTC. The encoded protein is CASSYSGQNYGYTF.